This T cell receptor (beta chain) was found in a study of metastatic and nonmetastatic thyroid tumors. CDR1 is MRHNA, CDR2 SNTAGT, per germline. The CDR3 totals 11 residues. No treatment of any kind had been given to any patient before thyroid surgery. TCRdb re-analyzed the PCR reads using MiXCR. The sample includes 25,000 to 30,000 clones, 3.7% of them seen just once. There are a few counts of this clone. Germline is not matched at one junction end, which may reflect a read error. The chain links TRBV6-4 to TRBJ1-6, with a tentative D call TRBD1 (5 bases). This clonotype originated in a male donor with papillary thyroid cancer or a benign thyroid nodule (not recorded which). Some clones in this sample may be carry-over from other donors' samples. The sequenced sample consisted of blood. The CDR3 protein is CAGRVDSPLHF. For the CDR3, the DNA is TGTGCCGGCAGGGTCGACTCACCCCTCCACTTT.